Below are 32 T cell receptor beta chains sequenced from a single sample in a study of T cells expressing NK-cell markers. TCRdb reprocessed the 5' RACE reads, with one entry per CDR3 protein and no DNA. This table lists 450,000 to 600,000 distinct CDR3 sequences. The sequenced material came from blood T cells: a sorted CD56 or NKG2C T cell subset, CD4+ or CD8+ T cells, or bulk PBMC T cells (not recorded which). These receptors originate from a man between 18 and 35 years old in good health.

The chain links TRBV6-2 or TRBV6-3 to TRBJ1-1; the TCRdb call, TRBD1, lacks DNA for checking. Germline V gives CDR1 MNHEY, CDR2 SVGEGT. This CDR3 spans 13 amino acids. The CDR3 spells CASRDRGNTEAFF.

V and J are TRBV4-2 and TRBJ2-3. Germline CDR1 is LGHNA and CDR2 is YNFKEQ. CDR3 length: 15 residues. The CDR3 spells CASSQVRGSTDTQYF.

The genes are TRBV6-1 and TRBJ1-5; TCRdb reports TRBD1, a call that lacks DNA to check it against. The CDR3 sequence is 15 residues long. The V gene's germline CDR1 is MNHNS and CDR2 SASEGT. CDR3 residues: CASRASGAGNQPQHF.

This rearrangement joins TRBV24-1 to TRBJ1-5; TCRdb designates TRBD1, a call that cannot be tested without DNA. This CDR3 spans 15 amino acids. Looked up from germline, CDR1 is KGHDR and CDR2 is SFDVKD. The CDR3 region is CATSAPGWGNQPQHF.

This sequence joins TRBV7-2 and TRBJ2-6. CDR1 and CDR2 (germline): SGHTA, FQGNSA. This CDR3 has 16 residues. CDR3 loop: CASSLVQGSGANVLTF.

The chain employs TRBV10-3 and TRBJ2-3; TCRdb returns TRBD2, unconfirmable since there is no DNA. This CDR3 contains 16 residues. Germline V CDR1 and CDR2: ENHRY, SYGVKD. This CDR3 is CAISESLAGVKDTQYF.

The chain employs TRBV27 and TRBJ2-3. There are 14 residues in the CDR3. CDR1 MNHEY and CDR2 SMNVEV come from the germline V gene (reference sequence). CDR3 amino acids: CASSLRTRTDTQYF.

V gene TRBV7-9 combines with J gene TRBJ2-1; TCRdb gives TRBD1 as the D gene, but with no DNA this cannot be confirmed. Germline V lookup: CDR1 SEHNR, CDR2 FQNEAQ (reference sequence). This CDR3 is built from 15 residues. The CDR3 sequence: CASSLRERVYNEQFF.

This rearrangement joins TRBV5-1 to TRBJ2-5; TCRdb calls TRBD1, which cannot be checked without DNA. The CDR3 is 15 residues long. Per germline, CDR1 SGHRS and CDR2 YFSETQ. This chain's CDR3 is CASRGDTHRQETQYF. The variable domain in full, with the rest retrieved from reference TRBV5-1 and TRBJ2-5, is KAGVTQTPRYLIKTRGQQVTLSCSPISGHRSVSWYQQTPGQGLQFLFEYFSETQRNKGNFPGRFSGRQFSNSRSEMNVSTLELGDSALYLCASRGDTHRQETQYFGPGTRLLVL.

V and J are TRBV12-3 or TRBV12-4 and TRBJ1-1. This CDR3 has 13 residues. CDR3 in amino acids: CASSTKGNTEAFF.

The V and J genes are TRBV7-9 and TRBJ2-5; TCRdb lists TRBD1, though no DNA is available to test this call. The germline V gene encodes CDR1 SEHNR and CDR2 FQNEAQ (reference sequence). The CDR3 is 13 amino acids. The CDR3 region is CASSTDRQETQYF.

The chain is built from TRBV11-2 and TRBJ2-1; TCRdb outputs TRBD1, but without DNA this stays unchecked. Looked up from germline, CDR1 is SGHAT and CDR2 is FQNNGV. This CDR3 comprises 15 residues. CDR3 amino acids: CASTRSAVVYNEQFF. Complete variable domain (other parts from reference TRBV11-2 and TRBJ2-1): EAGVAQSPRYKIIEKRQSVAFWCNPISGHATLYWYQQILGQGPKLLIQFQNNGVVDDSQLPKDRFSAERLKGVDSTLKIQPAKLEDSAVYLCASTRSAVVYNEQFFGPGTRLTVL.

The chain combines TRBV18 with TRBJ2-2. The CDR3 runs 15 residues. Germline loops: CDR1 KGHSH, CDR2 LQKENI. This CDR3 is CASSPWVSLAGELFF.

V gene TRBV18 combines with J gene TRBJ2-3. This CDR3 has 16 residues. Germline V gene sequence: CDR1 KGHSH, CDR2 LQKENI. The CDR3 region is CASSPESGFHTDTQYF. Based on the CDR3 plus reference TRBV18 and TRBJ2-3, the full variable domain is NAGVMQNPRHLVRRRGQEARLRCSPMKGHSHVYWYRQLPEEGLKFMVYLQKENIIDESGMPKERFSAEFPKEGPSILRIQQVVRGDSAAYFCASSPESGFHTDTQYFGPGTRLTVL.

The chain carries TRBV7-8 and TRBJ2-1. The CDR3 has 13 residues. Germline V gene sequence: CDR1 SGHVS, CDR2 FQNEAQ. The CDR3: CASSPYADNEQFF.

The V call is TRBV7-7, the J call TRBJ2-2; TCRdb picks TRBD1, but there is no DNA to check that call. Germline CDR1 and CDR2: SSHAT and FNYEAQ (reference sequence). The length of the CDR3 is 15 residues. This CDR3 reads CASTQKGRGTGELFF.

The CDR3: CSASTGQSYNEQFF. The chain has TRBV20-1 and TRBJ2-1; with no DNA, the TCRdb D assignment of TRBD1 cannot be verified. Per germline, CDR1 DFQATT and CDR2 SNEGSKA (reference sequence). This CDR3 is built from 14 residues.

CDR3 sequence reads: CASTARAWDEQYF. V is TRBV27 and J is TRBJ2-7; the TCRdb call, TRBD2, lacks DNA for checking. CDR3 length: 13 amino acids. Per the germline V gene, CDR1 is MNHEY and CDR2 is SMNVEV (reference sequence).

The chain combines TRBV6-5 with TRBJ2-2; TCRdb calls TRBD1, which cannot be checked without DNA. This CDR3 region has 18 residues. Germline V gene data show CDR1 as MNHEY and CDR2 as SVGAGI. The CDR3 protein is CASSYLGRGLIDTGELFF.

The V gene is TRBV27, the J gene TRBJ2-3; the TCRdb call, TRBD2, lacks DNA for checking. The CDR3 is made up of 17 amino acids. The germline V gene has CDR1 MNHEY and CDR2 SMNVEV (reference sequence). CDR3 sequence reads: CASSSSGLAEGTDTQYF.

The rearrangement joins TRBV7-7 to TRBJ2-2. CDR1 is SSHAT, CDR2 FNYEAQ, per germline (reference sequence). The CDR3 loop spans 14 amino acids. CDR3 residues: CASRPSRNTGELFF. Based on the CDR3 plus reference TRBV7-7 and TRBJ2-2, the full variable domain is GAGVSQSPRYKVTKRGQDVTLRCDPISSHATLYWYQQALGQGPEFLTYFNYEAQPDKSGLPSDRFSAERPEGSISTLTIQRTEQRDSAMYRCASRPSRNTGELFFGEGSRLTVL.

The chain combines TRBV29-1 with TRBJ2-2; the D call of TRBD1 rests on TCRdb alone, since no DNA is present to check it. CDR1 is SQVTM, CDR2 ANQGSEA, per germline. This CDR3 region has 14 residues. The CDR3 loop is CSVGDWTALGELFF.

The CDR3 here is CAITREGNEQFF. The V and J genes are TRBV10-3 and TRBJ2-1; lacking DNA, the TRBD1 call made by TCRdb goes unchecked. The CDR3 has 12 amino acids. In germline, CDR1 is ENHRY, CDR2 SYGVKD.

V is TRBV20-1 and J is TRBJ2-7; there is no DNA to check the TCRdb D call of TRBD2. CDR3 length: 15 amino acids. Per the germline V gene, CDR1 is DFQATT and CDR2 is SNEGSKA (reference sequence). CDR3 region: CSATTSGGFTMEQYF.

This chain links TRBV7-3 with TRBJ1-1. Germline values: CDR1 SGHTA, CDR2 FQGTGA. CDR3 size: 14 residues. This CDR3 is CASSLSDRNTEAFF.

The gene calls are TRBV3-1 and TRBJ1-1; TCRdb returns TRBD1, unconfirmable since there is no DNA. The CDR3 spans 14 residues. Per the germline V gene, CDR1 is LGHDT and CDR2 is YNNKEL (reference sequence). CDR3 loop: CASSHGGKNTEAFF.

This chain's CDR3 is CASWTVSETQYF. This chain joins TRBV28 and TRBJ2-5. CDR1 and CDR2 (germline): MDHEN, SYDVKM. The CDR3 covers 12 residues.

J is TRBJ2-2 and V is TRBV6-5; with no DNA, the TCRdb D assignment of TRBD1 cannot be verified. This CDR3 is built from 15 residues. Germline assignment: CDR1 MNHEY and CDR2 SVGAGI. The CDR3 reads CASSYSWRAGGELFF.

The chain recombines TRBV4-2 with TRBJ2-3; the D call of TRBD1 rests on TCRdb alone, since no DNA is present to check it. Germline V gene sequence: CDR1 LGHNA, CDR2 YNFKEQ. The CDR3 loop spans 16 amino acids. The CDR3 sequence: CASSQDGRGSTDTQYF.

This CDR3 reads CASSPLGTLGGTEAFF. The rearrangement uses TRBV12-3 or TRBV12-4 and TRBJ1-1. CDR3 size: 16 residues.

The genes are TRBV2 and TRBJ2-3. Germline V gene lookup returns CDR1 SNHLY and CDR2 FYNNEI. The CDR3 runs 15 residues. The CDR3 loop is CASRDGDSSTDTQYF.

The chain is built from TRBV12-3 or TRBV12-4 and TRBJ1-6; the TCRdb D gene call, TRBD1, has no DNA to confirm it. The CDR3 has 16 residues. CDR3: CASSSDGQAANSPLHF.